The text below deals with one TCR beta chain. This PCR relied on a set of 60 Vbeta primers and 13 Jbeta primers. TCRdb's table, derived via immunoSEQ multiplex PCR, lists solely in-frame clones and lacks some. The table records some 120,000 clones, 77% of them present only once. CDR1 is MNHNY and CDR2 is SVGAGI in the germline V gene (reference sequence). The CDR3 has 12 amino acids. The ends were cut back, 9 bases at V and 6 bases at J, with 12 bases in the middle. This entry comes from a study of cytomegalovirus exposure and HLA in healthy donors. This clonotype originated in a human donor in good health. The chain couples TRBV6-6 to TRBJ1-5, with TRBD1 as a possible D gene (5 bases). The sequenced sample was PBMCs. CDR3 sequence: CASSREGQPQHF. DNA for the CDR3: TGTGCCAGTTCCAGGGAGGGTCAGCCCCAGCATTTT.